A selection of T cell receptor beta chains follows, all from one sample in a study of Ad26.COV2.S vaccination and SARS-CoV-2 variants. Here immunoSEQ multiplex PCR was the method, and the copy in TCRdb shows in-frame clones only, minus some. The sample gives under 600,000 clones, 89% of which show up once; 1.5% to 2% is in the top ten. The material was peripheral blood, obtained in a trial of Ad26.COV2.S vaccine versus placebo. The receptors shown here come from a person aged 18-60 years who received the Ad26.COV2.S COVID-19 vaccine or a placebo. Each CDR3 is given with its conserved first and last residue. The order of the fields is V gene, J gene, CDR3 protein.

TRBV9	TRBJ1-5	CASSVGGLSNQPQHF
TRBV30	TRBJ1-5	CAWSPWTGGSDQPQHF
TRBV4-1	TRBJ2-1	CASNIGLAGGSSYNEQFF
TRBV4-3	TRBJ2-7	CASSQDFRAYEQYF
TRBV7-2	TRBJ2-3	CASSDGGDTQYF
TRBV19	TRBJ2-2	CASSLDRDHGELFF
TRBV5-1	TRBJ2-1	CASSLTGGHIDEQFF
TRBV20-1	TRBJ2-3	CSASKSLAGLTDTQYF
TRBV18	TRBJ1-1	CASSPGQGRNTEAFF
TRBV3-1/TRBV3-2	TRBJ1-5	CASSLSTGLSKPQHF
TRBV5-1	TRBJ2-1	CASSQNQAGGLDNEQFF
TRBV6-6	TRBJ1-2	CASSYADSYGYTF
TRBV6-5	TRBJ1-1	CASRAPGGNTEAFF
TRBV4-2	TRBJ2-3	CASSPQGASTDTQYF
TRBV9	TRBJ1-5	CASSPNFYSNQPQHF
TRBV6-1	TRBJ1-1	CASSEAWGDTEAFF
TRBV9	TRBJ1-3	CASSDRDRGFDTIYF
TRBV5-1	TRBJ2-1	CASSLGQYNEQFF
TRBV5-8	TRBJ2-1	CASSSIAGYNEQFF
TRBV7-9	TRBJ2-3	CASSLEGVTDTQYF
TRBV10-3	TRBJ1-3	CAMGGQGNTIYF
TRBV6-5	TRBJ1-4	CASRGWGATNEKLFF
TRBV2	TRBJ2-3	CASNSDTDTQYF
TRBV30	TRBJ1-5	CAWSVRGRLSNQPQHF
TRBV7-9	TRBJ1-4	CASSPQGPWEKLFF
TRBV11-2	TRBJ2-7	CASSLGSLGGGSYEQYF
TRBV28	TRBJ2-7	CASSLFSGRAYEQYF
TRBV3-1/TRBV3-2	TRBJ1-3	CASSQFGNTIYF
TRBV6-2/TRBV6-3	TRBJ2-1	CASSNPRDSSYNEQFF
TRBV2	TRBJ2-5	CASSAVTGSQETQYF
TRBV5-6	TRBJ2-7	CASSLGGHSYEQYF
TRBV28	TRBJ1-4	CASSIGTANEKLFF
TRBV5-4	TRBJ1-2	CASSFLRQPRGYTF
TRBV28	TRBJ1-1	CASSLGGTGGVAFF
TRBV6-5	TRBJ2-1	CASSYRPSSYNEQFF
TRBV3-1/TRBV3-2	TRBJ1-5	CASSQGTGLQPQHF
TRBV23-1	TRBJ1-5	CASSQSVQISNQPQHF
TRBV12-5	TRBJ2-2	CASGFSPGELFF
TRBV4-3	TRBJ1-1	CASSQEGHRRSDLLNTEAFF
TRBV28	TRBJ2-7	CASITGQGGQQYF
TRBV18	TRBJ2-3	CASSPQVVASTDTQYF
TRBV5-5	TRBJ1-2	CASSLRTGQGGYTF
TRBV9	TRBJ2-5	CASSVLSSGGPGTQYF
TRBV10-3	TRBJ2-3	CAISGTGLLDTQYF
TRBV3-1/TRBV3-2	TRBJ2-5	CASSQLLAGVETQYF
TRBV3-1/TRBV3-2	TRBJ2-3	CASSQSGGDTQYF
TRBV7-3	TRBJ1-2	CASSPSGLNRVPYGYTF
TRBV19	TRBJ1-1	CASMPTPYEAFF
TRBV4-1	TRBJ1-2	CASSQEYSPDSFYGYTF